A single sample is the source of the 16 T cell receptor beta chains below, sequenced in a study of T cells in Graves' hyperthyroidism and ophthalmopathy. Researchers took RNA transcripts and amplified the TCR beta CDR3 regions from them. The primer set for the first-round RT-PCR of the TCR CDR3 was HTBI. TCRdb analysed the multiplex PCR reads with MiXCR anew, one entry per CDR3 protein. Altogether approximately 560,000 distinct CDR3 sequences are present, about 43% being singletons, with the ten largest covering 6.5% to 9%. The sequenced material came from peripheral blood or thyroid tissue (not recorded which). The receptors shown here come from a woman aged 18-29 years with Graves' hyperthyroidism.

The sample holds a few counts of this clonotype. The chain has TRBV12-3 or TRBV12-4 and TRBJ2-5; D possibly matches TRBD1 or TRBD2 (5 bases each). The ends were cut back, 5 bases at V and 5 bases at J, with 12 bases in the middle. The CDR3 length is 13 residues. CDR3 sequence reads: CASSPRERETQYF. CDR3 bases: TGTGCCAGCAGTCCCAGGGAGAGGGAGACCCAGTACTTC.

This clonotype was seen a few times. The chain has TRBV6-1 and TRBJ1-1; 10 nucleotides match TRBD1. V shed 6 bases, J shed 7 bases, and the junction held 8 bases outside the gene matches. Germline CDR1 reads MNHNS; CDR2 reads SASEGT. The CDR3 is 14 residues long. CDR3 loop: CASRDRDRGSEAFF. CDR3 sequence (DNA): TGTGCCAGCAGGGACCGGGACAGGGGAAGTGAAGCTTTCTTT.

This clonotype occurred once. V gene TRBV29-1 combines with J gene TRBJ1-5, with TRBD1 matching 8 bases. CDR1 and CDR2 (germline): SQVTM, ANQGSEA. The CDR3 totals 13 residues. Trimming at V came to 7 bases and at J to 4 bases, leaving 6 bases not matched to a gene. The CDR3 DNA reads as TGCAGCGCTAGACAGGGGAAGAATCAGCCCCAGCATTTT. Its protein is CSARQGKNQPQHF.

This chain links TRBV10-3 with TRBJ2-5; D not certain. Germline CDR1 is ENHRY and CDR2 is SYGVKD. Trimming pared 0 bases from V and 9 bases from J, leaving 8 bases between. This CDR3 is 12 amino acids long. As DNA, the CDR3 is TGTGCCATCAGTGAGTCAGGTCAGCCCCAGTACTTC. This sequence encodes CAISESGQPQYF.

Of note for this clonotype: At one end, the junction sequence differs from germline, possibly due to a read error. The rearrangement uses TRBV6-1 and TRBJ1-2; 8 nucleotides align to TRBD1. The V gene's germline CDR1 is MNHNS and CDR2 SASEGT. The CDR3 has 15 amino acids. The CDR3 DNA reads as TGTGCCAGCAGCTCGGACAGGGCTCCTAACCATGGCTACACCTTC. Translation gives CASSSDRAPNHGYTF.

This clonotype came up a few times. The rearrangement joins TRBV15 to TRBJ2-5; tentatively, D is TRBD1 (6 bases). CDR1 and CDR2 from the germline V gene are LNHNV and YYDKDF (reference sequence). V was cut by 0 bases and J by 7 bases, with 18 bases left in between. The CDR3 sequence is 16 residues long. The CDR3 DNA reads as TGTGCCACCAGCAGAGATGAGGGCAGGGGCCCGCGGACCCAGTACTTC. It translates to CATSRDEGRGPRTQYF.

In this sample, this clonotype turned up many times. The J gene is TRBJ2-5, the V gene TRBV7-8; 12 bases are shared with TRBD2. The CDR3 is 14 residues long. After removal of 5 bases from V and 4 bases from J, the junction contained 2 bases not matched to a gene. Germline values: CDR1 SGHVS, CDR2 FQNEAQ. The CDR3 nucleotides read TGTGCCAGCAGCCGGACTAGCGGGATAGAGACCCAGTACTTC. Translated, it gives CASSRTSGIETQYF.

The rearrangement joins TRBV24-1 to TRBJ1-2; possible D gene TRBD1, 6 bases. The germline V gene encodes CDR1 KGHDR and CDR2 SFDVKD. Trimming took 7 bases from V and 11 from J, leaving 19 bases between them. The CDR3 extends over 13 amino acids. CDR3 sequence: CATSSFSDRTYTF. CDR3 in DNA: TGTGCCACCAGCAGTTTCTCTGACAGGACTTACACCTTC.

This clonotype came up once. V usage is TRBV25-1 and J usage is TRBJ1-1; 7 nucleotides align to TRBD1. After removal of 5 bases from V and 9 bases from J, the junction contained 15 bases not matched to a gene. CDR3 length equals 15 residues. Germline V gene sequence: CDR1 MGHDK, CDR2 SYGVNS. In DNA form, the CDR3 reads TGTGCCAGCAGTCGGGGACAGATAGCAGGCACCAAAGCTTTCTTT. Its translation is CASSRGQIAGTKAFF.

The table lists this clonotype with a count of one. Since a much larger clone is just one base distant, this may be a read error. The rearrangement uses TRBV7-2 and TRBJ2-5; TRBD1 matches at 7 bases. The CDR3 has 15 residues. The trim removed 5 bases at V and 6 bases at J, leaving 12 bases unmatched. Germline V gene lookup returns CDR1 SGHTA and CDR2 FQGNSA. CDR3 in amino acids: CASSGWTGGQKTQYF. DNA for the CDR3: TGTGCCAGCAGCGGGTGGACAGGAGGCCAGAAGACCCAGTACTTC.

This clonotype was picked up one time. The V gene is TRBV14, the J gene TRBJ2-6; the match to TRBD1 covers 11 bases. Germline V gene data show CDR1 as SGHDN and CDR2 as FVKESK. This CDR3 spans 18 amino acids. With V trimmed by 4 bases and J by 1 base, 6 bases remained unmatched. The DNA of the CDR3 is TGTGCCAGCAGCCTCGGACAGGGGGCCTTGTCTGGGGCCAACGTCCTGACTTTC. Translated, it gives CASSLGQGALSGANVLTF. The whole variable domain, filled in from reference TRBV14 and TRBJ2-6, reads EAGVTQFPSHSVIEKGQTVTLRCDPISGHDNLYWYRRVMGKEIKFLLHFVKESKQDESGMPNNRFLAERTGGTYSTLKVQPAELEDSGVYFCASSLGQGALSGANVLTFGAGSRLTVL.

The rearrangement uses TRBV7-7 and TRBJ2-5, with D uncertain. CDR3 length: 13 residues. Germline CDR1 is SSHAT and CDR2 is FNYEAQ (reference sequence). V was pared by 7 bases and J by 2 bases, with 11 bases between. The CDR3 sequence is CASKGNRQETQYF. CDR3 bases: TGTGCCAGCAAAGGGAATAGGCAAGAGACCCAGTACTTC.

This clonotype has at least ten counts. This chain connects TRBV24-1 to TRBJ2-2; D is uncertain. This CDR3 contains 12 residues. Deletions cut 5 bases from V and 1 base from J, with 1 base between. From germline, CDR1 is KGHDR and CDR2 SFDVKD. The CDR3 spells CATSVNTGELFF. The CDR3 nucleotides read TGTGCCACCAGTGTGAACACCGGGGAGCTGTTTTTT.

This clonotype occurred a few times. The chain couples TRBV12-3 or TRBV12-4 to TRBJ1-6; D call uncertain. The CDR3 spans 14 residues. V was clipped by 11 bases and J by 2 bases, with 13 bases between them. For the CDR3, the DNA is TGTGCCGCCGGCAGGAAGGCCTATAATTCACCCCTCCACTTT. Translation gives CAAGRKAYNSPLHF.

CDR3 DNA: TGTGCCAGCAGCGTAGTCGGCTTAGAGACCCAGTACTTC. Encoded protein: CASSVVGLETQYF. The gene calls are TRBV9 and TRBJ2-5; D unresolved. Germline CDR1 is SGDLS and CDR2 is YYNGEE. This CDR3 has 13 amino acids. The ends were cut back, 0 bases at V and 4 bases at J, with 7 bases in the middle.

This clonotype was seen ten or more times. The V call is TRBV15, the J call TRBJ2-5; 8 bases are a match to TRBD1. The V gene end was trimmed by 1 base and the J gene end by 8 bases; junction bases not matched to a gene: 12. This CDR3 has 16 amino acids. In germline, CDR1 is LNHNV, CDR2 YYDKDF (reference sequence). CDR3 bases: TGTGCCACCAGCAGAGTGTCCAGGGGGCGCGATAGAACCCAGTACTTC. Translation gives CATSRVSRGRDRTQYF.